This passage covers 28 T cell receptor beta chains from one sample sequenced in a study of cytomegalovirus exposure and HLA in healthy donors. Primers for the PCR totalled 60 Vbeta and 13 Jbeta. Libraries were prepared by immunoSEQ multiplex PCR; TCRdb keeps only in-frame clonotypes and omits some of them. The sample has more than 95,000 clones, around 64% seen once. The sample was PBMCs. The source is a man in his 60s in good health and CMV-seronegative.

This clone was picked up one time. The gene calls are TRBV5-5 and TRBJ2-7; TRBD1 is a possible D gene (5 bases). V dropped 8 bases and J dropped 0 bases, with 18 bases sitting between them. CDR1 and CDR2 (germline): SGHKS, YYEKEE (reference sequence). The CDR3 is 15 amino acids. The CDR3 DNA sequence: TGTGCCAGGGTTACAGGCGACGCTCTCTCCTACGAGCAGTACTTC. Translation: CARVTGDALSYEQYF. The whole variable domain, filled in from reference TRBV5-5 and TRBJ2-7, reads DAGVTQSPTHLIKTRGQQVTLRCSPISGHKSVSWYQQVLGQGPQFIFQYYEKEERGRGNFPDRFSARQFPNYSSELNVNALLLGDSALYLCARVTGDALSYEQYFGPGTRLTVT.

This chain uses TRBV5-1 with TRBJ1-1; 8 bases fit TRBD1. V gave up 6 bases and J gave up 7 bases; unmatched junction bases: 8. The CDR3 runs 13 residues. Per germline, CDR1 SGHRS and CDR2 YFSETQ. Here the CDR3 DNA reads TGCGCCAGCAAGGTTCGACAGGGGAATGAAGCTTTCTTT. Residues: CASKVRQGNEAFF.

The chain uses TRBV12-2 and TRBJ1-5. TRBV12-2 is a recognized pseudogene. The CDR3 runs 16 residues. The CDR3 loop is CATLTSRGNRNQPQHF. DNA for the CDR3: TGTGCAACCCTAACAAGTCGGGGTAACCGCAATCAGCCCCAGCATTTT.

This chain connects TRBV19 to TRBJ2-7; TRBD1 matches 10 bases. The CDR3 is made up of 15 amino acids. Germline V gene lookup returns CDR1 LNHDA and CDR2 SQIVND (reference sequence). J lost 3 bases, V lost 10 bases, and 12 bases had no gene match. This chain's CDR3 is CATGSSGTGVYEQYF. The CDR3 nucleotides read TGTGCCACTGGCAGTTCCGGGACAGGGGTCTACGAGCAGTACTTC.

V gene TRBV4-2 combines with J gene TRBJ2-3; 7 bases match TRBD2. CDR3 length equals 17 residues. J lost 2 bases, V lost 0 bases, and 8 bases had no gene match. CDR1 is LGHNA, CDR2 YNFKEQ, per germline. The CDR3 spells CASSQDFGRGNTDTQYF. CDR3 in DNA: TGTGCCAGCAGCCAAGATTTTGGGCGGGGGAACACAGATACGCAGTATTTT.

This chain joins TRBV14 and TRBJ1-1; D gene unclear. This CDR3 is built from 15 residues. Trimming removed 0 bases at V and 1 base at J, with 9 bases between. Germline CDR1 SGHDN, CDR2 FVKESK. The CDR3: CASSQDLAPNTEAFF. The CDR3, as DNA: TGTGCCAGCAGCCAAGATTTGGCACCGAACACTGAAGCTTTCTTT.

This clone has a single count. V gene TRBV30 combines with J gene TRBJ2-7; TRBD2 agrees at 14 bases. The germline V gene encodes CDR1 GTSNPN and CDR2 SVGIG (reference sequence). CDR3 length: 18 amino acids. V was pared by 2 bases and J by 0 bases, with 9 bases of the junction left unmatched. CDR3 bases: TGTGCCTGGAGTCCGGGGACTAGCGGGAGCCAACCCTCCTACGAGCAGTACTTC. Its protein is CAWSPGTSGSQPSYEQYF.

The rearrangement links TRBV21-1 to TRBJ2-3; the D segment call TRBD2 is taken from the table without a DNA check. TRBV21-1 is described as a pseudogene. There are 19 residues in the CDR3. CDR3 nucleotides: TGTGCCAGCAGCGAACGACTAGCGGGAGACGAAAAACCCACAGATACGCAGTATTTT. As protein: CASSERLAGDEKPTDTQYF.

This clone was seen a few times. The chain links TRBV27 to TRBJ1-2; D is possibly TRBD1 (6 bases). The V gene's germline CDR1 is MNHEY and CDR2 SMNVEV (reference sequence). V was pared by 6 bases and J by 8 bases, with 22 bases between. The CDR3 sequence is 15 residues long. CDR3 DNA: TGTGCCAGCAGCCCCTGGCAGGGGAGAGCGGAAGGCTACACCTTC. It is translated as CASSPWQGRAEGYTF.

The CDR3 DNA reads TGTGCCAGCAGCCAAGATCGGGGGACTAGCGGCTACGAGCAGTACTTC. Its translation is CASSQDRGTSGYEQYF. The chain carries TRBV4-2 and TRBJ2-7; 11 nucleotides align to TRBD2. There are 16 residues in the CDR3. V was pared by 0 bases and J by 3 bases, with 4 bases of the junction left unmatched. Germline CDR1 reads LGHNA; CDR2 reads YNFKEQ.

The chain carries TRBV2 and TRBJ1-2; 7 positions match TRBD1. J lost 8 bases, V lost 5 bases, and 11 bases had no gene match. The CDR3 totals 14 residues. The germline V gene has CDR1 SNHLY and CDR2 FYNNEI. In DNA, the CDR3 is TGTGCCAGCAGTCCCCGACAGGGCGTCTACGGCTACACCTTC. This encodes CASSPRQGVYGYTF.

The chain couples TRBV10-1 to TRBJ2-7, with a weak D call TRBD1 (6 bases). The germline CDR1 and CDR2 sequences are WNHNN and SYGVQD (reference sequence). The CDR3 consists of 17 residues. V was pared by 0 bases and J by 2 bases, with 17 bases between. CDR3 nucleotides: TGCGCCAGCAGTGAGTCGGTTTTAGGGACACTCACCTACGAGCAGTACTTC. The encoded protein is CASSESVLGTLTYEQYF.

The genes are TRBV5-5 and TRBJ2-3; 9 bases agree with TRBD2. Germline assignment: CDR1 SGHKS and CDR2 YYEKEE (reference sequence). J lost 1 base, V lost 5 bases, and 2 bases had no gene match. The CDR3 length is 14 residues. The CDR3 sequence is CASSKREGTDTQYF. CDR3 coding DNA: TGTGCCAGCAGTAAGCGGGAGGGCACAGATACGCAGTATTTT.

The chain links TRBV27 to TRBJ2-7; a weak D match, TRBD1 (6 bases). The CDR3 extends over 15 amino acids. Trimming cost V 5 bases and J 3 bases, with 17 bases left between them. CDR1 and CDR2 (germline): MNHEY, SMNVEV (reference sequence). The CDR3 protein is CASSPASTGNYEQYF. The CDR3 DNA is TGTGCCAGCAGTCCAGCATCGACAGGCAACTACGAGCAGTACTTC.

The chain is built from TRBV5-1 and TRBJ2-1; perhaps TRBD1 as D (7 bases). This CDR3 contains 14 residues. Per the germline V gene, CDR1 is SGHRS and CDR2 is YFSETQ. The V gene lost 6 bases and the J gene lost 8 bases, with 18 bases spanning the gap. Written as DNA, the CDR3 is TGCGCCAGCACCTCCGGTGGGGGGACAGATGAGCAGTTCTTC. Its protein is CASTSGGGTDEQFF.

The rearrangement links TRBV5-1 to TRBJ2-1, with TRBD2 identical over 7 bases. The CDR3 is 18 residues long. CDR1 and CDR2 (germline): SGHRS, YFSETQ. Losses at the gene ends were 0 bases for V and 7 bases for J; bases not matched to a gene: 16. The chain's CDR3 is CASSLESGGSSVGNEQFF. The CDR3 DNA reads TGCGCCAGCAGCTTGGAATCGGGAGGCTCCAGTGTGGGGAATGAGCAGTTCTTC.

This sequence joins TRBV5-4 and TRBJ2-5, with D possibly matching TRBD1 (6 bases). The CDR3 totals 13 residues. The ends were cut back, 2 bases at V and 11 bases at J, with 16 bases in the middle. Germline V gene sequence: CDR1 SGHNT, CDR2 YYREEE (reference sequence). The CDR3 spells CASSFLQGRSQYF. DNA of the CDR3: TGTGCCAGCAGCTTTTTACAGGGACGTAGTCAGTACTTC.

The chain uses TRBV27 and TRBJ1-1, with TRBD1 as a possible D gene (6 bases). CDR1 is MNHEY and CDR2 is SMNVEV in the germline V gene (reference sequence). The CDR3 runs to 14 residues. The ends were cut back, 6 bases at V and 10 bases at J, with 21 bases in the middle. CDR3 sequence (DNA): TGTGCCAGCAGCCGCTTATCAGGGGCCCCCGGAGCTTTCTTT. This translates into CASSRLSGAPGAFF.

The chain recombines TRBV28 with TRBJ1-2; 11 bases match TRBD1. Germline CDR1 and CDR2: MDHEN and SYDVKM. The CDR3 consists of 13 residues. After removal of 4 bases from V and 8 bases from J, the junction contained 3 bases not matched to a gene. CDR3 nucleotides: TGTGCCAGCAGTTCGGACAGGGGGCAAGGCTACACCTTC. Its translation is CASSSDRGQGYTF.

This chain joins TRBV12-5 and TRBJ1-3; D possibly corresponds to TRBD1 (5 bases). Germline CDR1 reads LGHNT; CDR2 reads FRNRAP. The V end lost 5 bases, the J end lost 0 bases, and 23 bases lay between the germline ends. The CDR3 extends over 19 amino acids. In DNA, the CDR3 is TGTGCTAGTGGTGTGGGGCTTTTTTTGACGGGAAACTCTGGAAACACCATATATTTT. It is translated as CASGVGLFLTGNSGNTIYF.

The CDR3 loop reads CASSTRLAGVGYNEQFF. In DNA, the CDR3 is TGTGCCAGCAGCACCCGACTAGCGGGAGTGGGTTACAATGAGCAGTTCTTC. The chain couples TRBV11-2 to TRBJ2-1; 12 bases match TRBD2. Unmatched junction bases numbered 9, after V lost 5 bases and J lost 4 bases. Germline V CDR1 and CDR2: SGHAT, FQNNGV. This CDR3 is 17 amino acids long. Full variable domain (remainder filled in from reference TRBV11-2 and TRBJ2-1): EAGVAQSPRYKIIEKRQSVAFWCNPISGHATLYWYQQILGQGPKLLIQFQNNGVVDDSQLPKDRFSAERLKGVDSTLKIQPAKLEDSAVYLCASSTRLAGVGYNEQFFGPGTRLTVL.

The genes are TRBV6-4 and TRBJ2-3; possible D gene TRBD2, 6 bases. CDR1 and CDR2 from the germline V gene are MRHNA and SNTAGT. V shed 4 bases and J shed 5 bases, with 10 bases lying between them. This CDR3 region has 13 residues. DNA of the CDR3: TGTGCCAGCAGTGGGCGGAGGGGAGATACGCAGTATTTT. The encoded protein is CASSGRRGDTQYF.

The rearrangement links TRBV7-3 to TRBJ2-2; 7 bases are a match to TRBD1. The germline V gene encodes CDR1 SGHTA and CDR2 FQGTGA. Germline trimming cut 4 bases from V and 5 bases from J; bases unmatched to any gene: 4. This CDR3 region has 14 residues. CDR3 DNA: TGTGCCAGCAGCTCCTACAGGGGTACCGGGGAGCTGTTTTTT. It codes for CASSSYRGTGELFF.

The chain employs TRBV6-6 and TRBJ1-2; the D is unclear. V was pared by 10 bases and J by 4 bases, with 16 bases between. Germline CDR1 and CDR2: MNHNY and SVGAGI (reference sequence). CDR3 length: 13 amino acids. The CDR3, as DNA: TGTGCCATATCTGACCCGGGAAGCTATGGCTACACCTTC. Protein product: CAISDPGSYGYTF.

The V call is TRBV19, the J call TRBJ1-5, with D tentatively TRBD1 (5 bases). V lost 6 bases and J 1 base, leaving 13 bases between the germline ends. The CDR3 extends over 15 amino acids. Germline CDR1 LNHDA, CDR2 SQIVND (reference sequence). CDR3 loop: CASRKMTASNQPQHF. The CDR3 nucleotides are TGTGCCAGTAGAAAAATGACAGCAAGCAATCAGCCCCAGCATTTT.

This clone was seen a handful of times. This sequence joins TRBV28 and TRBJ2-5, with 16 positions matching TRBD2. V gave up 2 bases and J gave up 5 bases; unmatched junction bases: 8. There are 18 residues in the CDR3. Germline CDR1 and CDR2: MDHEN and SYDVKM. The CDR3 region has the DNA TGTGCCAGCAGTTTAAGGGGACTAGCGGGAGGGCCGGGTGAGACCCAGTACTTC. Translated, it gives CASSLRGLAGGPGETQYF.

V usage is TRBV19 and J usage is TRBJ2-1, with 10 nucleotides matching TRBD2. From germline, CDR1 is LNHDA and CDR2 SQIVND (reference sequence). Trimming took 5 bases from V and 1 from J; bases not matched to a gene: 2. The length of the CDR3 is 15 residues. Here the CDR3 reads CASSHSGGSYNEQFF. In DNA form, the CDR3 reads TGTGCCAGTAGTCATAGCGGGGGGTCCTACAATGAGCAGTTCTTC.

The gene calls are TRBV5-1 and TRBJ1-2; 8 nucleotides agree with TRBD1. The germline V gene has CDR1 SGHRS and CDR2 YFSETQ. The CDR3 contains 14 residues. V lost 5 bases and J lost 4; bases outside the gene matches: 7. Written as DNA, the CDR3 is TGCGCCAGCAGGCCTTCCGGGACAGGCTATGGCTACACCTTC. The encoded protein is CASRPSGTGYGYTF.